Presented here are 3 T cell receptor beta chains from one specimen sequenced in a study of cytomegalovirus exposure and HLA in healthy donors. PCR amplification relied on 60 Vbeta primers (plus 13 Jbeta primers). Assay used: immunoSEQ multiplex PCR; TCRdb lists only in-frame clones, some missing. Of 150,000 to 200,000 clones in the sample, about four fifths are singletons; the top ten hold 1.5% to 2%. Input material: PBMCs. Receptor source: a man younger than 35 in good health and CMV-seronegative.

The chain is built from TRBV6-5 and TRBJ2-5, with D possibly TRBD1 on 6 matching bases. CDR1 is MNHEY and CDR2 is SVGAGI in the germline V gene. This CDR3 has 13 amino acids. The V end lost 7 bases, the J end lost 5 bases, and 14 bases lay between the germline ends. In nucleotides, the CDR3 is TGTGCCAGCAACACACAGGGTAGGGAGACCCAGTACTTC. It is translated as CASNTQGRETQYF.

DNA for the CDR3: TGTGCCAGCAGCTCCCAGACAGAATCACCCCTCCACTTT. Amino acids: CASSSQTESPLHF. The chain employs TRBV7-9 and TRBJ1-6; tentatively, D is TRBD1 (5 bases). The V end lost 4 bases, the J end lost 10 bases, and 11 bases lay between the germline ends. From germline, CDR1 is SEHNR and CDR2 FQNEAQ (reference sequence). This CDR3 comprises 13 residues.

The CDR3 sequence: CASSLATQGYYGYTF. CDR3 sequence (DNA): TGTGCCAGCAGCTTAGCGACGCAGGGTTACTATGGCTACACCTTC. The chain recombines TRBV7-8 with TRBJ1-2; a possible D gene is TRBD1 (5 bases). The ends were cut back, 0 bases at V and 3 bases at J, with 11 bases in the middle. Germline CDR1 reads SGHVS; CDR2 reads FQNEAQ. This CDR3 is 15 amino acids long.